The entry below describes one TCR beta chain. No antigen is known for it. No per-base quality is available; no much larger clone lies one base away. The germline V gene yields MDHEN for CDR1 and SYDVKM for CDR2. The CDR3 has 16 amino acids, counting the end cysteine and phenylalanine. This entry keeps only the CDR3 DNA: 48 bases, framed from base 1. V is cut by 6 bases and J by 0 bases, and the space between the germline ends is 15 bases. These data come from a study of vaccination effects on CD4 cells after COVID-19 (dated 2022 in TCRdb). About the investigation overall: Participants received two doses of either the BNT162b2 or the mRNA-1273 mRNA SARS-CoV-2 vaccine. Altogether, around eleven COVID-19 convalescent patients and a few SARS-CoV-2-naive healthy vaccine recipients made up the full study. In the study, cultures from other donors were sequenced using the Oncomine TCR Beta short-read assay on an Illumina iSeq 100. The study compared SARS-CoV-2 spike-specific CD4+ TCR repertoires before and after mRNA vaccination in COVID-19 convalescent patients and infection-naive vaccine recipients. What the study reported, not specific to this receptor: At late post-vaccination timepoints, both infection-induced and vaccine-induced clones showed marked clonal contraction, consistent with waning T cell responses. In healthy vaccine recipients, vaccine-induced clones were almost all SARS-CoV-2 mono-reactive, with only 1 of 255 being cross-reactive with common cold coronaviruses. Limitations of the study were the small number of convalescent patients and the absence of early post-infection timepoints.

In the ViraFEST assay, PBMC were stimulated with viral peptide pools, and TCR sequencing was then used to find antigen-specific CD4+ T cell clonotypes based on their expansion. After 10 to 11 days of culture, CD4+ T cells were isolated with the EasySep CD4+ T cell isolation kit. Negative nucleocapsid antibody results before and after vaccination confirmed that the healthy vaccine recipients had no prior SARS-CoV-2 infection. Some 2 million PBMC per well were cultured in IMDM with about 4.5% human AB serum, 8 to 10 IU/ml IL-2 and gentamicin, plus 10 ug/ml peptides. Half of the culture medium was replaced with fresh IL-2-containing medium on days 3 and 7. Unless otherwise noted, each peptide stimulation condition was cultured in triplicate wells. Using Ficoll-Paque Plus gradient centrifugation, PBMC were separated from whole blood and then either used fresh or cryopreserved at -140C. Overlapping peptide pools spanned the spike proteins of SARS-CoV-2 and the common cold coronaviruses HCoV-NL63, HCoV-OC43 and HCoV-229E. Genomic DNA was extracted from cultured CD4+ T cells with the QIAamp micro DNA kit.

Libraries were constructed by the immunoSEQ multiplex PCR assay. TCR beta CDR3 sequencing was performed on DNA from the cultured, isolated CD4+ T cells. As for the authors' bioinformatics: The analysis removed non-productive TCR sequences, trimmed reads to the CDR3 region, and retained only CDR3s that were 7 or more amino acids long. The MANAFEST web app was used to identify antigen-specific clonotypes by comparing expansion in peptide wells with expansion in reference cultures. For clones to be considered positive, expansion at FDR<0.05 versus reference and all other wells, an odds ratio above 5, and a frequency above 0.1% in two replicate wells were required. Clonotypes significantly expanded in SARS-CoV-2 spike wells and in at least one common cold coronavirus spike condition were defined as cross-reactive. CDR3 similarity was assessed by Levenshtein distance with the stringdist R package, and unrooted trees were built with ape in R 3.6.1. Here the immuneACCESS table is served through TCRdb, limited to in-frame sequences with V and J called. Missing clones are a known gap in these copies; in checked studies unresolved V genes cover under half, and the rest lacks a known reason. V and J calls and clone size are those listed in that table; D and trimming were worked out from the DNA. The sample table lists 70,000 to 75,000 clones, around three quarters of them with a count of one. 4% of the sample is in the top ten clones.

Sequences were derived from CD4+ T cells from PBMCs cultured with HCoV-OC43 spike peptides, sampled before COVID-19 vaccination. In light of the paper, this sample's cell subset or site label describes: HCoV-OC43 spike overlapping peptide pool stimulation. The clonotype was recovered from a human donor who received a COVID-19 vaccine. The rearrangement joined TRBV28 to TRBJ2-4, with no reliable assignment of the D segment. The CDR3 here reads CASSNRGFEAKNIQYF. The sequence in DNA is TGTGCCAGCAGCAATCGAGGTTTCGAAGCCAAAAACATTCAGTACTTC.